The 3 T cell receptor beta chains given below trace back to one sample, sequenced in a study of Ad26.COV2.S vaccination and SARS-CoV-2 variants (dated by TCRdb to about 2021). The library was obtained by the immunoSEQ multiplex PCR assay. Not all clones reach the TCRdb copy of this immuneACCESS table, which keeps in-frame sequences only. Checked studies attribute under half of the gap to unresolved V genes and leave the rest unexplained. Here the sample has hundreds of thousands of clones; about 89% occur a single time. The leading ten clones occupy about 1.5% of the sample. The intended sense of this specimen's treatment or condition label: some 20 received Ad26.COV2.S at low or high dose, single or two shots; several received placebo; per-sample allocation not given. For vaccine and placebo recipients, repertoires were sequenced using samples collected on day 63 after the first injection. The source material was peripheral blood, sampled in a trial of Ad26.COV2.S vaccine versus placebo. These receptors were collected from a person aged 18 to 59 who received the Ad26.COV2.S COVID-19 vaccine or a placebo.

This chain joins TRBV11-2 and TRBJ1-6; D possibly corresponds to TRBD1 (5 bases). V dropped 5 bases and J dropped 7 bases, with 6 bases sitting between them. The germline gives CDR1 SGHAT, CDR2 FQNNGV. The CDR3 totals 12 residues. CDR3 in DNA: TGTGCCAGCAGCCCAGGGAATTCACCCCTCCACTTT. It yields the protein CASSPGNSPLHF.

This chain joins TRBV7-9 and TRBJ2-3, with D possibly matching TRBD2 (7 bases). Germline V gives CDR1 SEHNR, CDR2 FQNEAQ (reference sequence). V was shortened by 1 base and J by 2 bases, with 13 bases between the two germline ends. This CDR3 comprises 16 residues. CDR3 residues: CASSLVRGGPTDTQYF. DNA of the CDR3: TGTGCCAGCAGCTTAGTTAGGGGGGGGCCCACAGATACGCAGTATTTT.

The table lists this clone with a few counts. The genes are TRBV7-9 and TRBJ1-1, with 7 bases fitting TRBD1. J gave up 3 bases and V 5 bases, and 9 bases lay outside the gene matches. The CDR3 has 15 residues. CDR1 and CDR2 from the germline V gene are SEHNR and FQNEAQ (reference sequence). CDR3 sequence: CASSVLTGVDTEAFF. DNA for the CDR3: TGTGCCAGCAGCGTTCTAACAGGGGTGGACACTGAAGCTTTCTTT. The complete variable domain, with remaining parts taken from reference TRBV7-9 and TRBJ1-1, reads DTGVSQNPRHKITKRGQNVTFRCDPISEHNRLYWYRQTLGQGPEFLTYFQNEAQLEKSRLLSDRFSAERPKGSFSTLEIQRTEQGDSAMYLCASSVLTGVDTEAFFGQGTRLTVV.